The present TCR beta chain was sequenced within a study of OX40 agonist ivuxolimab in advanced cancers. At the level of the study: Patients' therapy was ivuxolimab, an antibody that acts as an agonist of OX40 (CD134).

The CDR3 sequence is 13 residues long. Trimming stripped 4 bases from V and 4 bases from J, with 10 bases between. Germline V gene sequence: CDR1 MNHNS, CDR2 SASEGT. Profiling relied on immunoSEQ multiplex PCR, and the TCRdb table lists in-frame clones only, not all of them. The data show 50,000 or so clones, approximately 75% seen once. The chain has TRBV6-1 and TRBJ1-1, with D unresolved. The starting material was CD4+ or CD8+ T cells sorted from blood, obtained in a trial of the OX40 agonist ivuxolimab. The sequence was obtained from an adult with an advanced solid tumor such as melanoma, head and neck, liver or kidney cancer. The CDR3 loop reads CASSVDTITEAFF. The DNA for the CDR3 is TGTGCCAGCAGTGTTGACACGATCACTGAAGCTTTCTTT.